This record looks at one T cell receptor (beta chain) sequence and its context. Its target antigen remains unknown. The sample holds no much larger clone one base away, and base qualities are not on file. This sample stems from a study of Ad26.COV2.S vaccination and SARS-CoV-2 variants (dated by TCRdb to 2020 to 2023). With regard to the full study: Donors in the vaccine arm were drawn from COV1001, a multicentre, randomized, double-blind, placebo-controlled phase I-IIa trial testing Ad26.COV2.S in healthy adults. Trial participants were randomized into five groups of five, in which low-dose or high-dose Ad26.COV2.S was given once or twice, or placebo was given on both occasions. The TCR-sequenced set comprised about 32 samples: approximately 19 Ad26.COV2.S vaccine recipients, 5 placebo recipients and 8 SARS-CoV-2 convalescent individuals. Blinding of investigators to trial group allocation was maintained during experiments and outcome assessment. Sequencing of the TCRbeta repertoire served to evaluate the specificity and breadth of SARS-CoV-2-reactive T cell receptors following Ad26.COV2.S vaccination. Dosing of Ad26.COV2.S was intramuscular, at either 5x10^10 or 1x10^11 viral particles, delivered as one shot or as two shots spaced 56 days apart. Results and caveats for the whole study, not just this receptor: Compared with placebo recipients, Ad26.COV2.S recipients showed higher spike-specific TCR breadth (P = 0.0014). After vaccination, substantial breadth of spike-specific CD8+ and CD4+ T cell responses was reported. Non-spike TCR breadth was comparable between vaccine and placebo recipients, consistent with the vaccine containing only spike. It was noted by the authors that total T cell responses may have been underestimated by the TCR breadth and depth analyses. Comparing responses between vaccine doses or regimens was not something the study was powered to do.

Per the publication, the treatment or condition label means: 15 to 20 received Ad26.COV2.S at low or high dose, single or two shots; about 5 received placebo; per-sample allocation not given. For vaccine and placebo recipients, the sequenced repertoires came from samples collected on day 63 after the first injection. Between 29 July and 7 August 2020, Cohort 1b enrolled around 24 adults aged 18-55 years at one site in Boston, USA. Ad26.COV2.S was a replication-incompetent adenovirus type 26 vector expressing a prefusion-stabilized SARS-CoV-2 spike protein from the original Wuhan strain. There are 13 amino acids in the CDR3, from cysteine to phenylalanine inclusive. Solely the CDR3 DNA is kept, with 39 bases framed from the first base. The germline V gene (reference sequence) provides CDR1 MNHEY and CDR2 SMNVEV. A distance of 5 bases separates the germline ends of V and J, which lose 3 bases and 2 bases respectively.

TCRbeta CDR3 regions were sequenced with the immunoSEQ Assay. After extraction, genomic DNA underwent amplification by bias-controlled multiplex PCR, followed by high-throughput sequencing. In the source study's methods: To quantify the absolute abundance of every unique TCRbeta CDR3 region, sequences were collapsed and filtered. T cell fraction was estimated by normalizing TCRbeta template counts to usable DNA, with usable DNA measured through amplification of reference genes found in all nucleated cells. Repertoire TCRs were annotated as SARS-CoV-2-specific when V gene, CDR3 amino acid sequence and J gene were exactly matched to a known reactive TCR set. The reference SARS-CoV-2 TCR set was derived from MIRA and filtered for enrichment in COVID-19-positive ImmuneCODE repertoires, a step that removed public or cross-reactive TCRs. Using the MIRA antigens, annotated TCRs were further analysed by specific ORF or by position within an ORF. Breadth was defined as annotated unique rearrangements over total unique productive rearrangements; depth was the summed frequency of those rearrangements. Two-sided Wilcoxon rank-sum tests were used to compare TCR breadth between groups. TCRdb carries this immuneACCESS record with in-frame sequences only. Its versions omit some clonotypes, under half of them owing to an unresolved V gene in the studies checked, with the rest unexplained. For V, J and clone size, that table is used; D and trimming come from the DNA. The sample table records 350,000 to 450,000 clones; 80% to 90% of these occur just once. The top ten hold 3% to 4% of the sample.

The TCR was taken from a person aged 18-60 years who received the Ad26.COV2.S COVID-19 vaccine or a placebo. Recombination joined TRBV27 with TRBJ1-5, with the D gene not clear enough to name. This material consisted of peripheral blood, taken in a trial of Ad26.COV2.S vaccine versus placebo. The CDR3 amino acid sequence is: CASSFYGNQPQHF. The DNA sequence reads TGTGCCAGCAGTTTCTACGGCAATCAGCCCCAGCATTTT.